This T cell receptor beta chain was sequenced for a study of shared clonotypes between healthy human individuals. This clone has more than one count but fewer than ten. Profiled with immunoSEQ multiplex PCR; TCRdb holds only in-frame clones, not every one. The sample has 950,000 to 1,100,000 clones; more than 65% are singletons. The germline V gene encodes CDR1 SGHRS and CDR2 YFSETQ. CDR3 size: 18 residues. The trim removed 5 bases at V and 4 bases at J, leaving 15 bases unmatched. The chain carries TRBV5-1 and TRBJ1-2; 12 bases are a match to TRBD1. The sequence derives from a man aged 18 to 30 in good health. Sequencing was performed on memory CD4+ T cells sorted from blood. Regarding subset: CD45RA-negative fraction. The CDR3 DNA sequence: TGCGCCAGCAGACCGGGACAGGGGGCTAAACACGAGACCTATGGCTACACCTTC. Protein product: CASRPGQGAKHETYGYTF.